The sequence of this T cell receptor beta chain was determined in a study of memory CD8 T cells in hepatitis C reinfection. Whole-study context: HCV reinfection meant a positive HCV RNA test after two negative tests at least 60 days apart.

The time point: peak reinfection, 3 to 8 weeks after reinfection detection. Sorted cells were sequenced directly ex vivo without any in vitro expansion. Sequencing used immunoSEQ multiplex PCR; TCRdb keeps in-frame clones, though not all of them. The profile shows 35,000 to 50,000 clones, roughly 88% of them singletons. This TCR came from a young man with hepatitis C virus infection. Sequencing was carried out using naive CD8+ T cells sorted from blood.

CDR3 residues: CASSLVTSGSLYEQYF. The CDR3 DNA reads as TGCGCCAGCAGCTTGGTGACTAGCGGGAGCTTATACGAGCAGTACTTC. The rearrangement joins TRBV5-1 to TRBJ2-7; 12 bases line up with TRBD2. The trim removed 0 bases at V and 4 bases at J, leaving 5 bases unmatched. This CDR3 comprises 16 residues. The germline V gene encodes CDR1 SGHRS and CDR2 YFSETQ.